These 27 T cell receptor beta chains share one sample of origin, sequenced in a study of shared clonotypes between healthy human individuals. Produced via immunoSEQ multiplex PCR; TCRdb's table is partial and in-frame only. Found here are roughly 1,500,000 clones, around 98.5% of them singletons; the top ten hold approximately 0.4%. The sequencing input was naive CD4+ T cells sorted from blood. Specified subset: CD45RA+ positively selected. The receptors stem from a man aged 30 to 39 in good health.

The chain combines TRBV5-1 with TRBJ1-1, with TRBD1 matching 7 bases. This CDR3 spans 15 amino acids. Per germline, CDR1 SGHRS and CDR2 YFSETQ. Unmatched junction bases numbered 6, after V lost 0 bases and J lost 4 bases. The CDR3 is CASSLVDRGPTEAFF. The CDR3 DNA follows: TGCGCCAGCAGCTTGGTCGATAGGGGGCCCACTGAAGCTTTCTTT. Using reference TRBV5-1 and TRBJ1-1 for the parts outside the CDR3, the full variable domain is KAGVTQTPRYLIKTRGQQVTLSCSPISGHRSVSWYQQTPGQGLQFLFEYFSETQRNKGNFPGRFSGRQFSNSRSEMNVSTLELGDSALYLCASSLVDRGPTEAFFGQGTRLTVV.

As concerns this clone: Different DNA sequences within this sample yield the same CDR3. CDR3 residues: CSVVQGLNTEAFF. The CDR3 nucleotides read TGCAGCGTCGTTCAGGGACTCAACACTGAAGCTTTCTTT. The gene calls are TRBV29-1 and TRBJ1-1; tentatively, D is TRBD1 (5 bases). Per the germline V gene, CDR1 is SQVTM and CDR2 is ANQGSEA. This CDR3 has 13 amino acids. Trimming left V 6 bases short and J 2 bases short, with 13 bases between.

V usage is TRBV28 and J usage is TRBJ2-7; D is possibly TRBD1 (6 bases). CDR1 and CDR2 from the germline V gene are MDHEN and SYDVKM. The V and J ends lost 4 bases and 0 bases respectively, with 13 bases between them. This CDR3 comprises 15 residues. The CDR3 here is CASSSGDTLSYEQYF. In DNA form, the CDR3 reads TGTGCCAGCAGTTCCGGGGACACACTCTCCTACGAGCAGTACTTC.

The V gene is TRBV5-4, the J gene TRBJ2-5; 8 bases agree with TRBD2. The junction had 3 bases not matched to a gene; V was cut back by 1 base and J by 4 bases. The CDR3 is 14 residues long. Per the germline V gene, CDR1 is SGHNT and CDR2 is YYREEE (reference sequence). The CDR3 nucleotides are TGTGCCAGCAGCTTGAAGCGGGAGCTAGAGACCCAGTACTTC. It codes for CASSLKRELETQYF.

J is TRBJ2-7 and V is TRBV7-9; D is ambiguous. The CDR3 has 13 amino acids. Germline V gene sequence: CDR1 SEHNR, CDR2 FQNEAQ (reference sequence). V was shortened by 0 bases and J by 4 bases, with 7 bases between the two germline ends. As DNA, the CDR3 is TGTGCCAGCAGCTTAGCGGTGGGGTACGAGCAGTACTTC. It translates to CASSLAVGYEQYF.

For this clone: This sample includes further DNA sequences coding for the same CDR3. The chain uses TRBV5-1 and TRBJ1-1, with D unclear. V was cut by 1 base and J by 0 bases, with 4 bases left in between. Germline CDR1 reads SGHRS; CDR2 reads YFSETQ. This CDR3 comprises 13 residues. CDR3 residues: CASSLQMNTEAFF. In nucleotides, the CDR3 is TGCGCCAGCAGCTTGCAGATGAACACTGAAGCTTTCTTT.

The chain combines TRBV7-3 with TRBJ2-2, with 7 nucleotides matching TRBD2. The length of the CDR3 is 15 residues. Trimming removed 5 bases from V and 1 base from J; junction bases left unmatched: 4. Germline CDR1 is SGHTA and CDR2 is FQGTGA. DNA for the CDR3: TGTGCCAGCAGCAAATCTAGCGGGAACACCGGGGAGCTGTTTTTT. This codes for CASSKSSGNTGELFF.

The chain joins TRBV5-6 to TRBJ2-3; TRBD2 matches at 8 bases. V lost 0 bases, J lost 2 bases, and 8 bases stayed unmatched. This CDR3 has 17 residues. Germline V lookup: CDR1 SGHDT, CDR2 YYEEEE. The CDR3 region has the DNA TGTGCCAGCAGCTTGGCGGGAGGGCCAATATACACAGATACGCAGTATTTT. It codes for CASSLAGGPIYTDTQYF.

This clone was seen a single time. This sequence joins TRBV7-7 and TRBJ2-5; 7 nucleotides align to TRBD2. CDR3 length equals 15 residues. Germline loops: CDR1 SSHAT, CDR2 FNYEAQ (reference sequence). V shed 5 bases, J shed 2 bases, and the junction held 8 bases outside the gene matches. CDR3 coding DNA: TGTGCCAGCAGCCGACTAGCTTCTCCTCAAGAGACCCAGTACTTC. It specifies CASSRLASPQETQYF.

J is TRBJ2-5 and V is TRBV9, with 10 bases fitting TRBD2. The trim removed 3 bases at V and 2 bases at J, leaving 16 bases unmatched. The germline V gene encodes CDR1 SGDLS and CDR2 YYNGEE. This CDR3 is built from 19 residues. This chain's CDR3 is CASSAGLARADALQETQYF. The CDR3 nucleotides are TGTGCCAGCAGCGCGGGACTAGCGCGGGCCGACGCTTTACAAGAGACCCAGTACTTC. Combining the CDR3 with reference TRBV9 and TRBJ2-5 gives the whole variable domain DSGVTQTPKHLITATGQRVTLRCSPRSGDLSVYWYQQSLDQGLQFLIQYYNGEERAKGNILERFSAQQFPDLHSELNLSSLELGDSALYFCASSAGLARADALQETQYFGPGTRLLVL.

The rearrangement joins TRBV5-1 to TRBJ2-1; 16 bases fit TRBD2. V dropped 4 bases and J dropped 2; count of bases not matched to a gene: 3. The CDR3 totals 17 residues. CDR1 and CDR2 (germline): SGHRS, YFSETQ. The CDR3 bases are TGCGCCAGCAGCCCCGGGACTAGCGGGAGGGCCTACAATGAGCAGTTCTTC. Its translation is CASSPGTSGRAYNEQFF.

The count of this clone is one. The rearrangement links TRBV5-1 to TRBJ2-7, with D perhaps given as TRBD1 or TRBD2 (5 bases each). Per germline, CDR1 SGHRS and CDR2 YFSETQ. The CDR3 has 15 residues. V lost 4 bases, J lost 5 bases, and 19 bases lay in between. CDR3 protein: CASSLGPGRSDEQYF. For the CDR3, the DNA is TGCGCCAGCAGCCTAGGGCCGGGACGATCGGACGAGCAGTACTTC.

This rearrangement joins TRBV5-1 to TRBJ2-7; 13 bases fit TRBD2. This CDR3 region has 18 residues. Germline lookup yields CDR1 SGHRS and CDR2 YFSETQ. J lost 2 bases, V lost 0 bases, and 8 bases had no gene match. In DNA, the CDR3 is TGCGCCAGCAGCTTGGGAGGACTAGCGGGAGTCTCCCCCTACGAGCAGTACTTC. It encodes CASSLGGLAGVSPYEQYF.

The J gene is TRBJ2-3, the V gene TRBV5-1; TRBD2 matches at 11 bases. Trimming cost V 0 bases and J 2 bases; bases outside gene matches: 2. The CDR3 extends over 16 amino acids. CDR1 SGHRS and CDR2 YFSETQ come from the germline V gene. CDR3 nucleotide sequence: TGCGCCAGCAGCTTGGGGGGACTAGCGGACACAGATACGCAGTATTTT. It specifies CASSLGGLADTDTQYF.

The rearrangement links TRBV5-1 to TRBJ2-2; 7 bases match TRBD2. J lost 3 bases, V lost 3 bases, and 8 bases had no gene match. From germline, CDR1 is SGHRS and CDR2 YFSETQ. This CDR3 has 16 residues. The CDR3 here is CASSSAGAAYTGELFF. Written as DNA, the CDR3 is TGCGCCAGCAGCTCCGCGGGAGCGGCTTACACCGGGGAGCTGTTTTTT.

V is TRBV10-3 and J is TRBJ2-1, with a weak D call TRBD2 (5 bases). The V gene lost 6 bases and the J gene lost 7 bases, with 16 bases spanning the gap. There are 14 residues in the CDR3. Germline V lookup: CDR1 ENHRY, CDR2 SYGVKD. The CDR3 here is CAISAARVSNEQFF. CDR3 nucleotides: TGTGCCATCAGCGCGGCGAGGGTCTCTAATGAGCAGTTCTTC.

The chain has TRBV13 and TRBJ2-2; 9 positions match TRBD2. J gave up 4 bases and V 5 bases, and 5 bases lay outside the gene matches. The germline gives CDR1 PRHDT, CDR2 FYEKMQ (reference sequence). There are 15 residues in the CDR3. The CDR3 sequence is CASSPGLATTGELFF. DNA for the CDR3: TGTGCCAGCAGCCCCGGACTAGCGACCACCGGGGAGCTGTTTTTT.

This chain joins TRBV18 and TRBJ2-3, with D tentatively TRBD1 or TRBD2 (5 bases each). The CDR3 length is 16 residues. Germline V gene data show CDR1 as KGHSH and CDR2 as LQKENI. V gave up 6 bases and J gave up 1 base, with 17 bases separating them. CDR3 sequence (DNA): TGTGCCAGCTCGCCTCTGCCGGGACGGCGCACAGATACGCAGTATTTT. This encodes CASSPLPGRRTDTQYF.

The V gene is TRBV20-1, the J gene TRBJ2-7, with 7 nucleotides matching TRBD1. Trimming at V came to 5 bases and at J to 6 bases, leaving 4 bases not matched to a gene. This CDR3 is built from 11 residues. Germline V gene sequence: CDR1 DFQATT, CDR2 SNEGSKA (reference sequence). DNA for the CDR3: TGCAGTGCTCGACAGGGATCCGAGCAGTACTTC. It is translated as CSARQGSEQYF.

The chain recombines TRBV5-1 with TRBJ1-1; unclear D gene. Per germline, CDR1 SGHRS and CDR2 YFSETQ. V was pared by 1 base and J by 0 bases, with 10 bases between. The CDR3 spans 15 residues. The CDR3 nucleotides read TGCGCCAGCAGCTTGTTAGGCAGACTGAACACTGAAGCTTTCTTT. Translating it yields CASSLLGRLNTEAFF.

This clone was observed a single time. The chain carries TRBV28 and TRBJ1-4; D gene ambiguous. CDR3 size: 13 residues. V shed 8 bases and J shed 6 bases, with 13 bases lying between them. Germline V gives CDR1 MDHEN, CDR2 SYDVKM. CDR3 loop: CASRQRFDEKLFF. CDR3 sequence (DNA): TGTGCCAGCCGACAACGGTTTGATGAAAAACTGTTTTTT. Looking up the rest from reference TRBV28 and TRBJ1-4 gives the full variable domain: DVKVTQSSRYLVKRTGEKVFLECVQDMDHENMFWYRQDPGLGLRLIYFSYDVKMKEKGDIPEGYSVSREKKERFSLILESASTNQTSMYLCASRQRFDEKLFFGSGTQLSVL.

A note on this clone: Other nucleotide sequences in the sample specify the same CDR3. The V call is TRBV5-4, the J call TRBJ2-5; 9 bases match TRBD2. The CDR3 sequence is 15 residues long. Germline values: CDR1 SGHNT, CDR2 YYREEE (reference sequence). V was clipped by 0 bases and J by 2 bases; unmatched bases: 2. In nucleotides, the CDR3 is TGTGCCAGCAGCTTGGGGCTAGCGGGACAAGAGACCCAGTACTTC. Translating gives CASSLGLAGQETQYF.

The chain uses TRBV29-1 and TRBJ2-5, with 9 nucleotides matching TRBD2. Germline V CDR1 and CDR2: SQVTM, ANQGSEA. This CDR3 has 15 residues. Trimming took 5 bases from V and 4 from J; bases not matched to a gene: 11. The CDR3 protein is CSVSSSGSNGETQYF. Here the CDR3 DNA reads TGCAGCGTTTCAAGTAGCGGGAGTAATGGAGAGACCCAGTACTTC.

This clone was detected once. The chain links TRBV10-3 to TRBJ2-6, with D perhaps TRBD1 (6 bases). Germline CDR1 ENHRY, CDR2 SYGVKD. Trimming took off 5 bases at V and 0 bases at J, with 17 bases between the two ends. The CDR3 is made up of 18 amino acids. CDR3 DNA sequence: TGTGCCATCAGTCACACCGGGACATTATCCTCTGGGGCCAACGTCCTGACTTTC. Translation gives CAISHTGTLSSGANVLTF.

The chain carries TRBV2 and TRBJ2-3; D perhaps matches TRBD2 (5 bases). The CDR3 is 16 amino acids. Trimming took 0 bases from V and 6 from J, leaving 16 bases between them. CDR1 SNHLY and CDR2 FYNNEI come from the germline V gene. CDR3 region: CASSEALWAPGDTQYF. CDR3 DNA sequence: TGTGCCAGCAGTGAAGCGCTTTGGGCCCCGGGGGATACGCAGTATTTT.

This chain uses TRBV28 with TRBJ2-1, with D perhaps matching TRBD2 (6 bases). The CDR3 runs 16 residues. Germline V gene lookup returns CDR1 MDHEN and CDR2 SYDVKM. V gave up 5 bases and J gave up 5 bases, with 19 bases separating them. The CDR3 spells CASSTASVAEHNEQFF. In DNA form, the CDR3 reads TGTGCCAGCAGTACCGCATCGGTAGCGGAGCACAATGAGCAGTTCTTC. The full variable domain, with the rest looked up from reference TRBV28 and TRBJ2-1, is DVKVTQSSRYLVKRTGEKVFLECVQDMDHENMFWYRQDPGLGLRLIYFSYDVKMKEKGDIPEGYSVSREKKERFSLILESASTNQTSMYLCASSTASVAEHNEQFFGPGTRLTVL.

The rearrangement joins TRBV5-6 to TRBJ1-5; D might be TRBD1 (6 bases). Germline V gives CDR1 SGHDT, CDR2 YYEEEE. The CDR3 sequence is 15 residues long. V lost 2 bases and J 3 bases, leaving 12 bases between the germline ends. The CDR3 DNA reads TGTGCCAGCAGCTTCTACTCAGGGGCCAATCAGCCCCAGCATTTT. Translated, it gives CASSFYSGANQPQHF.